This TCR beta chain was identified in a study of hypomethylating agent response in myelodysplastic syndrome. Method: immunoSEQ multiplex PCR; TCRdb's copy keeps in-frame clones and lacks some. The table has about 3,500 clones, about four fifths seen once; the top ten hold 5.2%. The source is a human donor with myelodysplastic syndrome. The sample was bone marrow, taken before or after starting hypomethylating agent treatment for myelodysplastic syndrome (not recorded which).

The DNA for the CDR3 is TGTGCCAGCAGCACCTCACAGGGCTATGGCTACACCTTC. The encoded protein is CASSTSQGYGYTF. The chain recombines TRBV7-9 with TRBJ1-2, with TRBD1 as a possible D gene (6 bases). The V gene's germline CDR1 is SEHNR and CDR2 FQNEAQ (reference sequence). Trimming took off 5 bases at V and 4 bases at J, with 11 bases between the two ends. This CDR3 region has 13 residues.